This TCR beta chain was sequenced during a study of blood T cell repertoires in COVID-19. Study information: The United States, Italy and Spain were the sources of the acute and convalescent COVID-19 samples. PBMCs, B-cell-depleted T cells, or T cells were the source of the cDNA or gDNA that made up the material.

The CDR3 totals 13 residues. The V segment lost 6 bases and the J segment 6 bases; nucleotides outside the gene matches: 4. Per the germline V gene, CDR1 is LGHDT and CDR2 is YNNKEL (reference sequence). Clones were sequenced by immunoSEQ multiplex PCR, and TCRdb holds only the in-frame ones, with some missing. This sample yields a few hundred thousand clones, of which approximately 87% are seen a single time; approximately 4% belongs to the top ten. Sequencing was carried out using peripheral blood. The source of this sequence is a woman between 50 and 59 years old with active or convalescent COVID-19. V is TRBV3-1 (or the pseudogene TRBV3-2) and J is TRBJ2-7; 11 nucleotides align to TRBD2. The CDR3 DNA follows: TGTGCCAGCAGTGTCCTAGCGGGAGGCGAGCAGTACTTC. Encoded protein: CASSVLAGGEQYF.